One sample yielded the 10 T cell receptor beta chains listed below, sequenced in a study of T cell responses to AZD1222 COVID-19 vaccine. Method: immunoSEQ multiplex PCR; TCRdb's copy keeps in-frame clones and lacks some. Of about 130,000 clones in the sample, 88% were seen once. The sample here was peripheral blood, taken on day 0 of MenACWY control vaccination. These receptors came from an adult in good health.

The rearrangement links TRBV15 to TRBJ2-3; 10 bases are shared with TRBD2. The CDR3 consists of 15 residues. V was clipped by 9 bases and J by 6 bases; unmatched bases: 12. CDR1 and CDR2 from the germline V gene are LNHNV and YYDKDF (reference sequence). The CDR3 nucleotides are TGTGCCACAGCTTTAGCGGGAGGACGTCCGGATACGCAGTATTTT. This encodes CATALAGGRPDTQYF.

By sample fraction, this clone is medium-sized. This chain connects TRBV15 to TRBJ2-3; D unresolved. Trimming left V 0 bases short and J 4 bases short, with 11 bases between. The V gene's germline CDR1 is LNHNV and CDR2 YYDKDF (reference sequence). The CDR3 is 15 amino acids. CDR3 nucleotides: TGTGCCACCAGCAGAGAGGCAGGAGCGTCAGATACGCAGTATTTT. Protein sequence: CATSREAGASDTQYF.

V gene TRBV4-1 combines with J gene TRBJ2-2, with no clear D. Germline loops: CDR1 MGHRA, CDR2 YSYEKL. V lost 4 bases and J 7 bases, leaving 10 bases between the germline ends. The length of the CDR3 is 13 residues. The CDR3 region is CASSRVISGELFF. CDR3 DNA: TGCGCCAGCAGCCGCGTTATTAGCGGGGAGCTGTTTTTT.

V gene TRBV7-9 combines with J gene TRBJ1-2; 9 bases are a match to TRBD1. Germline V gives CDR1 SEHNR, CDR2 FQNEAQ (reference sequence). The CDR3 runs to 13 residues. V shed 6 bases, J shed 6 bases, and the junction held 5 bases outside the gene matches. The CDR3 loop reads CASRAQGADGYTF. CDR3 nucleotides: TGTGCCAGCAGGGCACAGGGGGCGGATGGCTACACCTTC.

The V and J genes are TRBV15 and TRBJ1-5; 12 positions match TRBD1. V lost 4 bases and J lost 11; bases outside the gene matches: 12. CDR1 and CDR2 from the germline V gene are LNHNV and YYDKDF (reference sequence). The CDR3 is 16 residues long. The CDR3 loop is CATSIPGTGGRQAQHF. The CDR3 nucleotides read TGTGCCACCAGCATACCAGGGACAGGGGGCAGACAGGCCCAGCATTTT.

This sequence joins TRBV5-5 and TRBJ2-5, with a possible D match to TRBD1 (6 bases). V gave up 4 bases and J gave up 1 base, with 11 bases separating them. Germline V gene lookup returns CDR1 SGHKS and CDR2 YYEKEE (reference sequence). There are 14 residues in the CDR3. As DNA, the CDR3 is TGTGCCAGCAGCCTGGGACAACTCCAAGAGACCCAGTACTTC. It translates to CASSLGQLQETQYF.

The CDR3 region has the DNA TGTGCCAGCAGCGAGGAGCAGGGTATAAACACTGAAGCTTTCTTT. Its translation: CASSEEQGINTEAFF. This chain joins TRBV9 and TRBJ1-1; D may be TRBD1 (5 bases). There are 15 residues in the CDR3. Germline V lookup: CDR1 SGDLS, CDR2 YYNGEE. V gave up 3 bases and J gave up 2 bases, with 14 bases separating them.

CDR3 loop: CTSSQDLARAREGRGTDTQYF. The CDR3 DNA reads TGCACCAGCAGCCAAGATCTTGCCAGGGCGCGGGAGGGCCGAGGCACAGATACGCAGTATTTT. The chain links TRBV1 to TRBJ2-3; the table gives TRBD2 as D, unverified against the DNA. TRBV1 is marked as a pseudogene. The CDR3 sequence is 21 residues long.

The V gene is TRBV6-1, the J gene TRBJ1-5, with 8 bases aligning to TRBD1. The CDR3 spans 15 residues. Germline CDR1 and CDR2: MNHNS and SASEGT. V lost 3 bases and J lost 6; bases outside the gene matches: 7. Here the CDR3 reads CASSDPGTGGQPQHF. The CDR3 DNA is TGTGCCAGCAGTGATCCCGGGACAGGAGGTCAGCCCCAGCATTTT.

DNA of the CDR3: TGTGCCAGTAGTATAGTTGGACAGGGGGCCAACAATGAGCAGTTCTTC. Translated: CASSIVGQGANNEQFF. The chain carries TRBV19 and TRBJ2-1, with 11 bases lining up with TRBD1. Looked up from germline, CDR1 is LNHDA and CDR2 is SQIVND (reference sequence). CDR3 size: 16 residues. V dropped 1 base and J dropped 5; count of bases not matched to a gene: 4.